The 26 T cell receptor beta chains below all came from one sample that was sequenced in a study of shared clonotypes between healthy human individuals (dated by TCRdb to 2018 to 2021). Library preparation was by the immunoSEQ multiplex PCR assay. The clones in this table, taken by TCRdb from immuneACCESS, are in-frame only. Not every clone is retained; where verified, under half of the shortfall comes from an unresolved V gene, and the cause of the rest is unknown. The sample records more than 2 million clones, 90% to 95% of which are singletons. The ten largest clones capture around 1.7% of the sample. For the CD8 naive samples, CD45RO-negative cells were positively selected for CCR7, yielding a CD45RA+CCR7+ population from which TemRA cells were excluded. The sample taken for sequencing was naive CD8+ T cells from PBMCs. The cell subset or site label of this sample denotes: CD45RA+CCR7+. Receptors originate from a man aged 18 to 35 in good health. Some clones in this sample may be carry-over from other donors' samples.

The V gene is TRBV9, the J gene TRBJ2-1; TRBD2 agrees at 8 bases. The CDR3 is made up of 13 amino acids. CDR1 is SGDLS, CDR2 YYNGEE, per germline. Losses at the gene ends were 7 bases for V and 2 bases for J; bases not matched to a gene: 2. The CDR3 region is CASSGGAYNEQFF. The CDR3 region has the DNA TGTGCCAGCTCCGGGGGGGCCTACAATGAGCAGTTCTTC.

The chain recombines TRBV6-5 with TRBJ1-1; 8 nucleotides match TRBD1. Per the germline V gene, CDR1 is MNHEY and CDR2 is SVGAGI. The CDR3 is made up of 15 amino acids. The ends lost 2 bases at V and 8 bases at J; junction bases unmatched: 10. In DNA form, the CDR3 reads TGTGCCAGCAGTTACCCCGGGACAGGAATCGGGGAAGCTTTCTTT. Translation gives CASSYPGTGIGEAFF.

CDR3 bases: TGTGCCAGCAGCTTATACCCCTCGTACCCGGTGGGCGAGCAGTACTTC. Its protein product is CASSLYPSYPVGEQYF. This chain joins TRBV7-3 and TRBJ2-7; D not resolved. The CDR3 is made up of 16 amino acids. Germline CDR1 and CDR2: SGHTA and FQGTGA. With 2 bases removed from V and 6 bases from J, the gap between germline ends came to 20 bases.

CDR3 loop: CASSERLGFYNEQFF. DNA of the CDR3: TGTGCCAGCTCAGAACGGCTCGGCTTTTACAATGAGCAGTTCTTC. The chain carries TRBV6-5 and TRBJ2-1; D unclear. CDR3 length: 15 residues. Trimming left V 8 bases short and J 4 bases short, with 18 bases between. Germline-derived CDR1 and CDR2 are MNHEY and SVGAGI.

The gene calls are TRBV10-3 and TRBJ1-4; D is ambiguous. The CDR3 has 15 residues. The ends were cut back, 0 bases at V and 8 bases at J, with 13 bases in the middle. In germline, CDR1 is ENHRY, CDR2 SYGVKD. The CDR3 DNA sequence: TGTGCCATCAGTGAGTCGACGCCGGTCAGCGAAAAACTGTTTTTT. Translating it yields CAISESTPVSEKLFF.

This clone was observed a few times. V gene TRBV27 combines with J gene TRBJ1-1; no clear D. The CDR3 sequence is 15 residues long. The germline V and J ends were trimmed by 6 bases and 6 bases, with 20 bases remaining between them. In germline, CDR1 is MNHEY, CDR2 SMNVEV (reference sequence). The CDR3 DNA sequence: TGTGCCAGCAGGGATGGGATTCTGGGTATCGCTGAAGCTTTCTTT. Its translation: CASRDGILGIAEAFF.

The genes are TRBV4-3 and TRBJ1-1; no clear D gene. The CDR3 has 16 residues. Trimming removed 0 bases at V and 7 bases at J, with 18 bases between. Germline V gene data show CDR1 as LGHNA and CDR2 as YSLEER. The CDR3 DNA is TGCGCCAGCAGCCAAGATAGTGGCCGGCGAACAAATGAAGCTTTCTTT. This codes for CASSQDSGRRTNEAFF.

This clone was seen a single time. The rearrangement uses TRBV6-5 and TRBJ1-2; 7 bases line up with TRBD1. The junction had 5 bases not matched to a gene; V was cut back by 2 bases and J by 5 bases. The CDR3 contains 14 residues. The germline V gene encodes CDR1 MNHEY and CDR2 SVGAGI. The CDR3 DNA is TGTGCCAGCAGTTACGCGGGGACAGCATATGGCTACACCTTC. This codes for CASSYAGTAYGYTF.

The CDR3 sequence is CASSGGSNTEAFF. The CDR3 region has the DNA TGTGCCAGCAGTGGTGGCTCGAACACTGAAGCTTTCTTT. The V call is TRBV7-8, the J call TRBJ1-1; no reliable D call. CDR3 length: 13 residues. The ends were cut back, 6 bases at V and 1 base at J, with 9 bases in the middle. CDR1 and CDR2 (germline): SGHVS, FQNEAQ.

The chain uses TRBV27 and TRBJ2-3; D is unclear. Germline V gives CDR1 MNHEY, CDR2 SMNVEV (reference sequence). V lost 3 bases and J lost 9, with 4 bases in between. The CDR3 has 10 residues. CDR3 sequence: CASSFRTQYF. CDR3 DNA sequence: TGTGCCAGCAGTTTCAGGACGCAGTATTTT.

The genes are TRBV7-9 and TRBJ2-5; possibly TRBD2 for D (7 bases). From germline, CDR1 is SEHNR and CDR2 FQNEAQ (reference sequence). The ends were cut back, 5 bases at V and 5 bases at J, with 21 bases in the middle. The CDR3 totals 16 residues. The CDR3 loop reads CASSPVWGGERETQYF. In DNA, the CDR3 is TGTGCCAGCAGCCCCGTATGGGGGGGCGAACGGGAGACCCAGTACTTC. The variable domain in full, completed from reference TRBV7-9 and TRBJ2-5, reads DTGVSQNPRHKITKRGQNVTFRCDPISEHNRLYWYRQTLGQGPEFLTYFQNEAQLEKSRLLSDRFSAERPKGSFSTLEIQRTEQGDSAMYLCASSPVWGGERETQYFGPGTRLLVL.

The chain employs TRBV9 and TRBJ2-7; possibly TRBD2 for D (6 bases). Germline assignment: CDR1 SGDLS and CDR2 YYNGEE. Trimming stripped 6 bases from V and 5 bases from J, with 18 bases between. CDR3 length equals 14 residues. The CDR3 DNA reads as TGTGCCAGCACAGGTGGAGGGAGTTTAGACGAGCAGTACTTC. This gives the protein CASTGGGSLDEQYF.

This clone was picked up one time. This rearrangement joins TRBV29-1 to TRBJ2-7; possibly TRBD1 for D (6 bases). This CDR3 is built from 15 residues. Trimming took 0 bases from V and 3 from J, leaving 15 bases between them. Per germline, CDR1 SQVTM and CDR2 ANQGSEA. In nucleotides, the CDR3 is TGCAGCGTTGAAGATGATTACGGCAGGGGCTACGAGCAGTACTTC. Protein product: CSVEDDYGRGYEQYF.

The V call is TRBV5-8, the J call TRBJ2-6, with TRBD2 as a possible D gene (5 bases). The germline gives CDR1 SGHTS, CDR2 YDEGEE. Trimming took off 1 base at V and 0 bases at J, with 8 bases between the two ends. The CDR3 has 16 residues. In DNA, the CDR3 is TGTGCCAGCAGCTTGAGGAGGTCCTCTGGGGCCAACGTCCTGACTTTC. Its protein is CASSLRRSSGANVLTF.

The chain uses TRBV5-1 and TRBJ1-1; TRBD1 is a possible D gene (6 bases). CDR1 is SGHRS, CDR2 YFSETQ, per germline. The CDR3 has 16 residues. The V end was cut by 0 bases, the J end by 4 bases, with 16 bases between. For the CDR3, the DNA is TGCGCCAGCAGCTTGGGACGAGGGGGTTCGGGCACTGAAGCTTTCTTT. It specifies CASSLGRGGSGTEAFF.

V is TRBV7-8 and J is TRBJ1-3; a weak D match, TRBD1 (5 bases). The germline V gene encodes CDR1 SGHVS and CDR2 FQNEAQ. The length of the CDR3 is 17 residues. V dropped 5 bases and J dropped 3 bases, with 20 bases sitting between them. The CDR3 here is CASSPPQGSDRGNTIYF. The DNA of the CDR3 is TGTGCCAGCAGCCCTCCCCAGGGTAGTGATCGTGGAAACACCATATATTTT.

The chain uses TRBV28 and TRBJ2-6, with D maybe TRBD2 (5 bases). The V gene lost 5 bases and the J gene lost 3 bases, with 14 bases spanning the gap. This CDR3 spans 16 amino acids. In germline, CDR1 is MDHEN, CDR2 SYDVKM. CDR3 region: CASSPGLLGGANVLTF. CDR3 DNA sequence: TGTGCCAGCAGTCCCGGACTGCTCGGTGGGGCCAACGTCCTGACTTTC.

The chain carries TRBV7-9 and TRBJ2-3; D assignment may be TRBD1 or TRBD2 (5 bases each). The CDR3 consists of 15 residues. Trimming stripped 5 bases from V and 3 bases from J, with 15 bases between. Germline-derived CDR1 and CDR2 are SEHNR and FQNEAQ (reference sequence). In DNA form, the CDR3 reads TGTGCCAGCAGCAACAGGTTCACGGGAACAGATACGCAGTATTTT. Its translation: CASSNRFTGTDTQYF.

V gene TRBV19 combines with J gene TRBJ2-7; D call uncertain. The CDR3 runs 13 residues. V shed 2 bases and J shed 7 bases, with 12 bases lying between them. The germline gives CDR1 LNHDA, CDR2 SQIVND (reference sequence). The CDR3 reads CASSISPRREQYF. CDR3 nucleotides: TGTGCCAGTAGTATATCCCCCCGTCGGGAGCAGTACTTC. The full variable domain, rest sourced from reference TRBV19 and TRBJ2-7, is DGGITQSPKYLFRKEGQNVTLSCEQNLNHDAMYWYRQDPGQGLRLIYYSQIVNDFQKGDIAEGYSVSREKKESFPLTVTSAQKNPTAFYLCASSISPRREQYFGPGTRLTVT.

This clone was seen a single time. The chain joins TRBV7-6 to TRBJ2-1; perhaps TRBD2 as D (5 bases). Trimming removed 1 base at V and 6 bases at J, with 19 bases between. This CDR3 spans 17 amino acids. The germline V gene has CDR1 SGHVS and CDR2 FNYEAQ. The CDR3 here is CASSLGSGITRGNEQFF. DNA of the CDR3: TGTGCCAGCAGCTTAGGCAGCGGAATAACTCGGGGCAATGAGCAGTTCTTC.

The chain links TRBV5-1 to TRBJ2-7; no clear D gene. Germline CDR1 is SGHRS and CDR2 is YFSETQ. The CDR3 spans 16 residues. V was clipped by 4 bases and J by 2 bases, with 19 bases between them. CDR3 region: CASSNRFRKSAYEQYF. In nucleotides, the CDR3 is TGCGCCAGCAGCAACCGTTTTAGGAAGTCAGCCTACGAGCAGTACTTC.

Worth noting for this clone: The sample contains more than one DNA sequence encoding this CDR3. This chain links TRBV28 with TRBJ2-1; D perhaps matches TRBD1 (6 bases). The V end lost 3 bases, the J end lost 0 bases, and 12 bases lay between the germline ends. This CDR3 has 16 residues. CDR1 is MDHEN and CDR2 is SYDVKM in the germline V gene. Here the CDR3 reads CASSLTGPSSYNEQFF. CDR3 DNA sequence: TGTGCCAGCAGTTTGACAGGCCCGAGCTCCTACAATGAGCAGTTCTTC.

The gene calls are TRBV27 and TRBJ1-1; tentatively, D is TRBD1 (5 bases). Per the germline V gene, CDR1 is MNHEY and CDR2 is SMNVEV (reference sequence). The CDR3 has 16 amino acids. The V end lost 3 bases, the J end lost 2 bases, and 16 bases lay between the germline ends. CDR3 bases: TGTGCCAGCAGTTTTAGGGACGGGTGGAGTAACACTGAAGCTTTCTTT. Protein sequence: CASSFRDGWSNTEAFF.

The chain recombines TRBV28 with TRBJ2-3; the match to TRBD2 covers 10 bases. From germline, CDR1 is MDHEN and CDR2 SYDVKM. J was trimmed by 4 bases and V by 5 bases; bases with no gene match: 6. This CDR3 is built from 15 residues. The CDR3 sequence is CASSPLAGDPDTQYF. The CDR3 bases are TGTGCCAGCAGTCCCCTAGCGGGAGACCCAGATACGCAGTATTTT.

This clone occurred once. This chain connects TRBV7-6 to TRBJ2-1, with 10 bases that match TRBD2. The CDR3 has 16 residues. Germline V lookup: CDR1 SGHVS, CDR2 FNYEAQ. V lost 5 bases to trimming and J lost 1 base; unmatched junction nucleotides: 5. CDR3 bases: TGTGCCAGCAGCCCTCTAGCGGGGGTATCCTACAATGAGCAGTTCTTC. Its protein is CASSPLAGVSYNEQFF.

CDR3 sequence reads: CASSPGGSNEQFF. In nucleotides, the CDR3 is TGTGCCAGCAGCCCCGGGGGGAGTAATGAGCAGTTCTTC. The chain carries TRBV7-9 and TRBJ2-1, with 7 positions matching TRBD2. CDR1 and CDR2 (germline): SEHNR, FQNEAQ (reference sequence). The CDR3 sequence is 13 residues long. Trimming at V came to 5 bases and at J to 7 bases, leaving 5 bases not matched to a gene.